The clone carrying this T cell receptor beta chain was seen a handful of times. As yet, its antigen is unknown. This entry belongs to a study of monozygotic twins with cystic fibrosis. Background on the study: With about 15 PCR cycles, barcoded libraries came from around 2.9 micrograms of fragmented DNA. Study findings and constraints: Unrelated CF individuals shared fewer identical clonotypes than monozygotic CF twins. J usage was most co-twin-similar in 8 of 16 pairs, V in 13. The repertoire was suggested to be naive-dominated, clonality median roughly 0.0089.

The CDR3 totals 10 residues. The V and J ends lost 2 bases and 8 bases respectively, with 6 bases between them. Germline V lookup: CDR1 DFQATT, CDR2 SNEGSKA (reference sequence). The method was immunoSEQ multiplex PCR; TCRdb's version includes in-frame clones alone and lacks a portion of them. Found here are 13,000 or so clones, roughly nine tenths of them singletons; the top ten hold 0.65% to 0.8%. The material sequenced was blood. The TCR sequence derives from a boy between 10 and 17 years old with cystic fibrosis. V is TRBV20-1 and J is TRBJ1-2; D not resolved. The CDR3 nucleotides are TGCAGTGCTAGATCGGACGGCTACACCTTC. It specifies CSARSDGYTF.